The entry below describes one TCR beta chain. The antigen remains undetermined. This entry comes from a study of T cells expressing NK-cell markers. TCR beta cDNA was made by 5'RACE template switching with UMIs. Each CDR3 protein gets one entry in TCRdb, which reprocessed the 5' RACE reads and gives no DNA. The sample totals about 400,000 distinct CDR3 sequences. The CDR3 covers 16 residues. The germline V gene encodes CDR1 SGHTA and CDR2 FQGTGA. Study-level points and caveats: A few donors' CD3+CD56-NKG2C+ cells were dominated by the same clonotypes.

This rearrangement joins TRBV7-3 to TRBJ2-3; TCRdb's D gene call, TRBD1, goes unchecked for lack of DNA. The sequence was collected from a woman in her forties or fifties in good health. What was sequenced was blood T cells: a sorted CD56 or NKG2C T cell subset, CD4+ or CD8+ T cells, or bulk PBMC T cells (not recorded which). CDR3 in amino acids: CASSLMPGPSTDTQYF.